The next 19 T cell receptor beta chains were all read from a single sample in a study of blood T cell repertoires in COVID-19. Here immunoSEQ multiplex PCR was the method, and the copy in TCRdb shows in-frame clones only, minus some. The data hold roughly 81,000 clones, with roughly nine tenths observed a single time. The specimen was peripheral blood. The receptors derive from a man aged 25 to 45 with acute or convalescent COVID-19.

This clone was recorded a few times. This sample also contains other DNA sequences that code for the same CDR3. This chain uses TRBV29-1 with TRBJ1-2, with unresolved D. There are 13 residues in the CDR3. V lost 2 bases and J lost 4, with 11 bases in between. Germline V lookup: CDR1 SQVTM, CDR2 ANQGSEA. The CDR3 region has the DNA TGCAGCGTTGAACGAAGTCGCGGCTATGGCTACACCTTC. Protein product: CSVERSRGYGYTF.

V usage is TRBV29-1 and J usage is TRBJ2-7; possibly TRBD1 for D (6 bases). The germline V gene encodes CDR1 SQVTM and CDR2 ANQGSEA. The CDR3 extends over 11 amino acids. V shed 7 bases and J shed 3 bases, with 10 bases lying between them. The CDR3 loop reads CSATTGYEQYF. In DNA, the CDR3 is TGCAGCGCGACGACAGGCTACGAGCAGTACTTC.

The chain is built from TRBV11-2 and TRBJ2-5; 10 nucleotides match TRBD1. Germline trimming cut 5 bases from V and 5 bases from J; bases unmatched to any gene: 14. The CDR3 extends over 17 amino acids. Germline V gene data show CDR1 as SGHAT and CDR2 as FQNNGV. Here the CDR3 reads CASSPRDGGQGWETQYF. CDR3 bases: TGTGCCAGCAGCCCCAGGGATGGGGGACAGGGGTGGGAGACCCAGTACTTC.

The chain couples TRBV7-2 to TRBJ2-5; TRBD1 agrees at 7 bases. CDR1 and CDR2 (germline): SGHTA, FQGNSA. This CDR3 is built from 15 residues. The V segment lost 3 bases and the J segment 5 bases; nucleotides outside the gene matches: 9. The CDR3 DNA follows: TGTGCCAGCAGCTTTCAACAGGGGTGGTGGGAGACCCAGTACTTC. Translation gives CASSFQQGWWETQYF.

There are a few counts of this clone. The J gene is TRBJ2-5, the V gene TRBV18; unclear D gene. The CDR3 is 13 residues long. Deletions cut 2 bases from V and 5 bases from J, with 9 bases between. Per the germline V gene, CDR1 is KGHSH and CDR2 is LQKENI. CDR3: CASSPGLRETQYF. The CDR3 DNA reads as TGTGCCAGCTCACCAGGGTTGAGGGAGACCCAGTACTTC.

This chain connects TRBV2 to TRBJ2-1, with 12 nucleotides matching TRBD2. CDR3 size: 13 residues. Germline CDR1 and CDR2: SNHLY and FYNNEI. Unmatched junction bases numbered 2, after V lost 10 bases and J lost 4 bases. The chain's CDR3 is CATSGREYNEQFF. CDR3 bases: TGTGCCACTAGCGGGAGGGAGTACAATGAGCAGTTCTTC.

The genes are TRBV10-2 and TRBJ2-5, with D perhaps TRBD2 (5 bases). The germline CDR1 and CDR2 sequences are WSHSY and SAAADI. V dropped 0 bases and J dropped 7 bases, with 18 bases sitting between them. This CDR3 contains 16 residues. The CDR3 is CASSESSGASEGTQYF. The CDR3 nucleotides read TGCGCCAGCAGTGAGTCTTCTGGAGCGTCTGAGGGGACCCAGTACTTC.

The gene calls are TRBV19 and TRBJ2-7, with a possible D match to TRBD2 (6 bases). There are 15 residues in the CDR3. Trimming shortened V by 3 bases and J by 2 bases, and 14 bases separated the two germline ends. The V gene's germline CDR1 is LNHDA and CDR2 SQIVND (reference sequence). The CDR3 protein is CASSMASSVAYEQYF. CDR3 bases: TGTGCCAGTAGTATGGCGTCTAGCGTTGCCTACGAGCAGTACTTC.

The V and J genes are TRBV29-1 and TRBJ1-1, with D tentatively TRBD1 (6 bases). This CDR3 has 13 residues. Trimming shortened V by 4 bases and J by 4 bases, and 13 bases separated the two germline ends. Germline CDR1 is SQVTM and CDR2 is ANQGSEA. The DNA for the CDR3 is TGCAGCGTTGGGGGGGGCCTGAGCACTGAAGCTTTCTTT. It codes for CSVGGGLSTEAFF.

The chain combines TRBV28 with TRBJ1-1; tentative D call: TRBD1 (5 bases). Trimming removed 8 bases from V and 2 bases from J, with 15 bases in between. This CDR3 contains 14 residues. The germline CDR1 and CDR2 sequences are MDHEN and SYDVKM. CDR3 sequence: CASRTPGLNTEAFF. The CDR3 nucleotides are TGTGCCAGCCGCACCCCGGGACTCAACACTGAAGCTTTCTTT.

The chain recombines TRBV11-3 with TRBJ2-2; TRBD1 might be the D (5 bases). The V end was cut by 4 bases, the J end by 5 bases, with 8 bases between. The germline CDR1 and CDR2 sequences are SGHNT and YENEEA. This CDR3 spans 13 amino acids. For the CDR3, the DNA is TGTGCCAGCAGCTACCAGGGTACCGGGGAGCTGTTTTTT. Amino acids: CASSYQGTGELFF.

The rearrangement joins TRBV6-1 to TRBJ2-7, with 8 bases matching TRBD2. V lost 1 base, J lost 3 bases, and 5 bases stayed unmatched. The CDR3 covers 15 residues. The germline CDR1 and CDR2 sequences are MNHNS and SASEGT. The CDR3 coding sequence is TGTGCCAGCAGTGAAGGGTTTAGCGGGAACTACGAGCAGTACTTC. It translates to CASSEGFSGNYEQYF.

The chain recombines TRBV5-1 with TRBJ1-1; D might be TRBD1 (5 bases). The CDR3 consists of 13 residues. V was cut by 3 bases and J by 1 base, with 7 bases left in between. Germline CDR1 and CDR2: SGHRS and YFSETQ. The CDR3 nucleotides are TGCGCCAGCAGCTGGAGGGGGAACACTGAAGCTTTCTTT. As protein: CASSWRGNTEAFF.

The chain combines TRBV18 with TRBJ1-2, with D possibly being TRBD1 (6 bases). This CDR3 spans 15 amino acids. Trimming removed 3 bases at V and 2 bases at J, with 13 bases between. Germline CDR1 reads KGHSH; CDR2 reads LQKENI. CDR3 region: CASSPAQGLNYGYTF. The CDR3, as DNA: TGTGCCAGCTCACCGGCCCAGGGGCTAAACTATGGCTACACCTTC.

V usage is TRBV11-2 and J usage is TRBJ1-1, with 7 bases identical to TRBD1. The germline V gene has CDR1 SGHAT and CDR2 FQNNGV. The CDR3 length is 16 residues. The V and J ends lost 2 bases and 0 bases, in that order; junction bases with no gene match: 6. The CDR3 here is CASSLRGGRMNTEAFF. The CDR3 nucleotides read TGTGCCAGCAGCTTAAGAGGGGGCCGCATGAACACTGAAGCTTTCTTT.

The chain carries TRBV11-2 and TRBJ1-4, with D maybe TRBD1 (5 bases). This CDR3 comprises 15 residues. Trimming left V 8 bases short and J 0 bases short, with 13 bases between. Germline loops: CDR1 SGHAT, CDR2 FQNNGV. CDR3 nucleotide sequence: TGTGCCAGCCAAGTTACAGGAGCAACTAATGAAAAACTGTTTTTT. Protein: CASQVTGATNEKLFF.

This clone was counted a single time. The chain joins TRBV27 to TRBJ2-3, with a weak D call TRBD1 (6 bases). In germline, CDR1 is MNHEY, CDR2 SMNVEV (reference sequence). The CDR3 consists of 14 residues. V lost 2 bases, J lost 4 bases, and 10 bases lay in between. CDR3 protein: CASSLGQPPDTQYF. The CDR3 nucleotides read TGTGCCAGCAGTTTAGGACAGCCGCCAGATACGCAGTATTTT.

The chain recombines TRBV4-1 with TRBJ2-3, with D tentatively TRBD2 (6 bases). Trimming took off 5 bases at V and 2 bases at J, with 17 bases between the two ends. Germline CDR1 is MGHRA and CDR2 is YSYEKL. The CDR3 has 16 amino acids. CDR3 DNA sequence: TGCGCCAGCAGCGGCCGGAGGGGTGGACCCACAGATACGCAGTATTTT. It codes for CASSGRRGGPTDTQYF.

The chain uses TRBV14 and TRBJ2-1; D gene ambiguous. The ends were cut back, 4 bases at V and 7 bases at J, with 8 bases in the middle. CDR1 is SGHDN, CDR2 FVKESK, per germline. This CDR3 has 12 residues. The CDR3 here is CASSPTNNEQFF. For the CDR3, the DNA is TGTGCCAGCAGCCCTACTAATAATGAGCAGTTCTTC.